A selection of T cell receptor beta chains follows, all from one sample in a study of blood T cell repertoires in COVID-19. Method: immunoSEQ multiplex PCR; TCRdb's copy keeps in-frame clones and lacks some. The table records about 290,000 clones, 80% to 90% of them present only once. Sequenced material: peripheral blood. These receptor sequences come from a woman younger than 45 with active or convalescent COVID-19. The CDR3 runs from the conserved cysteine through the conserved F or W. The D gene is left open where the match is weak. Part of the rows lack a size; the others show once, few, many or a class for expanded clones.

-,-,TRBJ1-2,TRBV29-1,TGCAGCGTTGAAGACAGGGGTAACTATGGCTACACCTTC,CSVEDRGNYGYTF
-,-,TRBJ2-5,TRBV19,TGTGCCAGTAGAATACAGGGCCAAGAGACCCAGTACTTC,CASRIQGQETQYF
once,-,TRBJ1-6,TRBV3-1/TRBV3-2,TGTGCCAGCACCGGGGCCGGGACAAGCTCACCCCTCCACTTT,CASTGAGTSSPLHF
-,TRBD2,TRBJ2-4,TRBV5-1,TGCGCCAGCAGCTCCGGCCGGGCGGGGGGTAACATTCAGTACTTC,CASSSGRAGGNIQYF
-,TRBD2,TRBJ2-5,TRBV5-6,TGTGCCAGCAGTTGGCTAGCGGGGGGAGAAGAGACCCAGTACTTC,CASSWLAGGEETQYF
-,-,TRBJ1-3,TRBV2,TGTGCCAGCAGTGACCCGACGCGACATGGAAACACCATATATTTT,CASSDPTRHGNTIYF
-,-,TRBJ1-1,TRBV7-9,TGTGCCAGCAGCCCAGGGATTCAGAACACTGAAGCTTTCTTT,CASSPGIQNTEAFF
-,TRBD2,TRBJ2-3,TRBV19,TGTGCCAGTAAGGATAGGATCGGGGGGGATACGCAGTATTTT,CASKDRIGGDTQYF
-,TRBD1,TRBJ1-1,TRBV4-3,TGCGCCAGCAGCCAAGAATTCGGAGACAGGGGATATGAAGCTTTCTTT,CASSQEFGDRGYEAFF
-,-,TRBJ1-6,TRBV5-1,TGCGCCAGCAGCGAGTCGGATAATTCACCCCTCCACTTT,CASSESDNSPLHF
-,-,TRBJ2-7,TRBV3-1/TRBV3-2,TGTGCCAGCAGCCAAGATCCTAGCCCTGGGGACGAGCAGTACTTC,CASSQDPSPGDEQYF
few,-,TRBJ1-1,TRBV9,TGTGCCAGCAGCCCGTACAGAGTCGGCACTGAAGCTTTCTTT,CASSPYRVGTEAFF
-,-,TRBJ2-7,TRBV7-2,TGTGCCAGCAGCTTAAACGCGCTCTACGAGCAGTACTTC,CASSLNALYEQYF
-,TRBD1,TRBJ2-7,TRBV7-2,TGTGCCAGCAGCTTAGGGAGTACAGGGGCGATACCTACGAGGCAGTACTTC,CASSLGSTGAIPTRQYF
-,TRBD1,TRBJ2-2,TRBV7-2,TGTGCCAGCAGCTTAGCGCAGGGGGCGGTCACCGGGGAGCTGTTTTTT,CASSLAQGAVTGELFF
few,-,TRBJ2-7,TRBV19,TGTGCCAGTAGGCAGCGTGCATCCTACGAGCAGTACTTC,CASRQRASYEQYF
-,-,TRBJ1-3,TRBV4-3,TGCGCCAGCAGCCAAGATCGCTCGGCTGGAAACACCATATATTTT,CASSQDRSAGNTIYF
few,TRBD1,TRBJ1-1,TRBV11-2,TGTGCCAGCAGCCACTCGACAGGGGGACCGAACACTGAAGCTTTCTTT,CASSHSTGGPNTEAFF
-,TRBD2,TRBJ2-3,TRBV6-6,TGTGCCAGCAGGCCCCTAGCGGGGGGTATAGATACGCAGTATTTT,CASRPLAGGIDTQYF
-,-,TRBJ2-3,TRBV15,TGTGCCACCAGCAGCCGACCAGCGAGAAGCACAGATACGCAGTATTTT,CATSSRPARSTDTQYF
-,-,TRBJ2-1,TRBV7-2,TGTGCCAGCAGCTTATATTGGGAGAGGGACATAAGGTACAATGAGCAGTTCTTC,CASSLYWERDIRYNEQFF
-,TRBD1,TRBJ1-4,TRBV7-2,TGTGCCAGCAGCTTATTCGGACAGGTGAATGAAAAACTGTTTTTT,CASSLFGQVNEKLFF
-,TRBD1,TRBJ1-5,TRBV18,TGTGCCAGCTCACCCCAGGACAGGGGATCTAGCAATCAGCCCCAGCATTTT,CASSPQDRGSSNQPQHF
-,-,TRBJ2-6,TRBV30,TGTGCCTGGAGTTCCAAAGACATCCCATCTGGGGCCAACGTCCTGACTTTC,CAWSSKDIPSGANVLTF
few,TRBD2,TRBJ2-2,TRBV14,TGTGCCAGCAGCGTCCGTGGCCTAGCGGGCACCGGGGAGCTGTTTTTT,CASSVRGLAGTGELFF
-,-,TRBJ2-7,TRBV3-1/TRBV3-2,TGTGCCAGCAGCCAAGACGGGACAAGATCCTACGAGCAGTACTTC,CASSQDGTRSYEQYF
few,-,TRBJ2-7,TRBV28,TGTGCCAGCAGTTCCCCGTCGTCAGGGCCCTACGAGCAGTACTTC,CASSSPSSGPYEQYF
-,TRBD2,TRBJ2-2,TRBV9,TGTGCCAGCAGCGGAACTCGACTAGCGGACGGGGTCGGGGAGCTGTTTTTT,CASSGTRLADGVGELFF
-,TRBD2,TRBJ2-7,TRBV9,TGTGCCAGCAGCGTAGGAGCGGGGCCTCCGGGGGAGCAGTACTTC,CASSVGAGPPGEQYF
-,-,TRBJ1-3,TRBV20-1,TGCAGTGCTAGTTTAGGGGCCTCTGGAAACACCATATATTTT,CSASLGASGNTIYF
-,TRBD2,TRBJ2-6,TRBV11-3,TGTGCCAGCAGCTTCCGGCGGGGGGGCGGTGGGGCCAACGTCCTGACTTTC,CASSFRRGGGGANVLTF
-,-,TRBJ1-2,TRBV6-2/TRBV6-3,TGTGCCAGCAGCCTAGAAAGAGCTAACTATGGCTACACCTTC,CASSLERANYGYTF
-,-,TRBJ1-2,TRBV6-5,TGTGCCAGCAGTTACGGGCGCTCAGGGGCCTCCTATGGCTACACCTTC,CASSYGRSGASYGYTF
-,-,TRBJ1-1,TRBV10-3,TGTGCCATCAGTGAAGGGGAGGGCACTGAAGCTTTCTTT,CAISEGEGTEAFF